This T cell receptor (beta chain) emerged from a study of T cell repertoires in cytomegalovirus infection. Points on this clonotype: Its target is unknown.

Per the germline V gene, CDR1 is KGHSH and CDR2 is LQKENI. V shed 3 bases and J 2 bases; nucleotides not matched to a gene: 9. The CDR3 covers 16 residues. TCRdb ran MiXCR on the reads and lists one entry per CDR3 protein. This repertoire shows approximately 470,000 distinct CDR3 sequences, approximately 42% found once; its top ten account for just under 45%. This sample comprised cultured PBMCs, obtained from culture after CMV antigen stimulation. V usage is TRBV18 and J usage is TRBJ2-7; TRBD1 aligns across 8 bases. This receptor was identified in a human donor in good health (CMV status not recorded). Some clones in this sample may be carry-over from other donors' samples. The CDR3 reads CASSPRDRGSPYEQYF. DNA for the CDR3: TGTGCCAGCTCACCTAGAGACAGGGGATCACCCTACGAGCAGTACTTC.